The 18 T cell receptor beta chains in this list originate from one sample, sequenced in a study of shared clonotypes between healthy human individuals. Assay used: immunoSEQ multiplex PCR; TCRdb lists only in-frame clones, some missing. The profile shows roughly 2.5 million clones, roughly nine tenths of them singletons. Sample: naive CD4+ T cells sorted from blood. Subset in this sample: CD45RA+ positively selected. The receptors derive from a man aged 18 to 30 in good health.

V is TRBV4-2 and J is TRBJ2-7; 12 nucleotides match TRBD2. V lost 6 bases to trimming and J lost 0 bases; unmatched junction nucleotides: 9. The CDR3 covers 17 residues. Germline CDR1 and CDR2: LGHNA and YNFKEQ. CDR3 loop: CASRTSGGPMTSYEQYF. The CDR3 nucleotides are TGTGCCAGCAGAACTAGCGGGGGGCCGATGACCTCCTACGAGCAGTACTTC.

The chain recombines TRBV9 with TRBJ2-5; no firm D call. The CDR3 consists of 15 residues. Germline-derived CDR1 and CDR2 are SGDLS and YYNGEE. Trimming removed 3 bases at V and 0 bases at J, with 12 bases between. The CDR3 DNA is TGTGCCAGCAGCGGAACAGATGGGTACCAAGAGACCCAGTACTTC. Its translation is CASSGTDGYQETQYF.

V is TRBV6-4 and J is TRBJ1-3; 7 nucleotides line up with TRBD1. CDR1 and CDR2 from the germline V gene are MRHNA and SNTAGT. The CDR3 consists of 12 residues. After removal of 6 bases from V and 12 bases from J, the junction contained 8 bases not matched to a gene. The chain's CDR3 is CASSLDRDSIYF. The CDR3 DNA reads as TGTGCCAGCAGCCTCGACAGGGATAGCATATATTTT.

The J gene is TRBJ2-3, the V gene TRBV6-5; 9 positions agree with TRBD2. CDR1 and CDR2 (germline): MNHEY, SVGAGI. The V gene end was trimmed by 6 bases and the J gene end by 3 bases; junction bases not matched to a gene: 4. This CDR3 has 14 amino acids. The CDR3 spells CASSLGLATDTQYF. In DNA, the CDR3 is TGTGCCAGCAGCCTGGGACTAGCAACAGATACGCAGTATTTT.

The V call is TRBV11-1, the J call TRBJ2-7; TRBD2 is a possible D gene (5 bases). Germline V gene sequence: CDR1 SGHAT, CDR2 FQDESV (reference sequence). The CDR3 runs 14 residues. V was clipped by 7 bases and J by 0 bases, with 13 bases between them. The CDR3 sequence: CASTRTDDSYEQYF. DNA of the CDR3: TGTGCCAGCACAAGGACTGACGACTCCTACGAGCAGTACTTC.

The chain employs TRBV18 and TRBJ2-5, with 10 bases matching TRBD2. The germline gives CDR1 KGHSH, CDR2 LQKENI. CDR3 length equals 16 residues. The ends lost 0 bases at V and 3 bases at J; junction bases unmatched: 4. The CDR3 coding sequence is TGTGCCAGCTCACCACCTCTTCTAGCGGGAGAAGAGACCCAGTACTTC. This gives the protein CASSPPLLAGEETQYF.

V and J are TRBV10-3 and TRBJ2-2, with a possible D match to TRBD1 (6 bases). The CDR3 sequence is 15 residues long. V was cut by 7 bases and J by 3 bases, with 15 bases left in between. Germline assignment: CDR1 ENHRY and CDR2 SYGVKD. CDR3 loop: CAIMGTGQDTGELFF. In nucleotides, the CDR3 is TGTGCCATCATGGGTACGGGACAAGACACCGGGGAGCTGTTTTTT.

The gene calls are TRBV7-2 and TRBJ2-7; TRBD2 aligns across 7 bases. Trimming took 1 base from V and 6 from J; bases not matched to a gene: 15. The germline V gene has CDR1 SGHTA and CDR2 FQGNSA. This CDR3 region has 17 residues. CDR3 amino acids: CASSLGVTSLGRVEQYF. Here the CDR3 DNA reads TGTGCCAGCAGCTTAGGAGTTACTAGCTTGGGGAGGGTCGAGCAGTACTTC.

Note on this clone: Other DNA sequences of this sample code for an identical CDR3. The chain links TRBV18 to TRBJ2-7, with D unclear. This CDR3 region has 12 residues. The V gene's germline CDR1 is KGHSH and CDR2 LQKENI. The V end lost 2 bases, the J end lost 3 bases, and 5 bases lay between the germline ends. In nucleotides, the CDR3 is TGTGCCAGCTCACCAGGAAGCTACGAGCAGTACTTC. Translation gives CASSPGSYEQYF.

The J gene is TRBJ1-2, the V gene TRBV9; D unclear. Germline CDR1 reads SGDLS; CDR2 reads YYNGEE. This CDR3 is built from 15 residues. V gave up 4 bases and J gave up 4 bases, with 17 bases separating them. The CDR3 nucleotides read TGTGCCAGCAGCTTAATGGACGCCCAAGCCTATGGCTACACCTTC. Protein sequence: CASSLMDAQAYGYTF.

The chain has TRBV9 and TRBJ2-3, with D maybe TRBD2 (6 bases). CDR1 and CDR2 from the germline V gene are SGDLS and YYNGEE. V was pared by 0 bases and J by 11 bases, with 13 bases between. The CDR3 is 13 amino acids. The CDR3 is CASSVDGGVGQYF. The CDR3 nucleotides are TGTGCCAGCAGCGTAGATGGCGGGGTGGGGCAGTATTTT.

The chain combines TRBV7-2 with TRBJ2-7, with TRBD2 matching over 8 bases. This CDR3 is 17 amino acids long. CDR1 and CDR2 from the germline V gene are SGHTA and FQGNSA. Trimming took 1 base from V and 6 from J; bases not matched to a gene: 14. The CDR3 coding sequence is TGTGCCAGCAGCTTAGGAGGAGGGGCGGGAGGCCGGGGCGAGCAGTACTTC. Translated, it gives CASSLGGGAGGRGEQYF.

DNA of the CDR3: TGTGCCAGCAGCCTTTCAGGGTTCAATCAGCCCCAGCATTTT. Protein: CASSLSGFNQPQHF. This chain links TRBV5-6 with TRBJ1-5; a weak D match, TRBD1 (5 bases). The germline V gene has CDR1 SGHDT and CDR2 YYEEEE. This CDR3 comprises 14 residues. V lost 4 bases and J 3 bases, leaving 11 bases between the germline ends.

This clone was observed a handful of times. The identical CDR3 is also encoded by other nucleotide sequences in the sample. The rearrangement uses TRBV30 and TRBJ1-5; 9 bases are shared with TRBD1. The CDR3 has 15 residues. In germline, CDR1 is GTSNPN, CDR2 SVGIG (reference sequence). The ends lost 2 bases at V and 2 bases at J; junction bases unmatched: 4. The DNA for the CDR3 is TGTGCCTGGAGTACGGGACAGGGAGGCAATCAGCCCCAGCATTTT. Protein sequence: CAWSTGQGGNQPQHF.

For this clone: One end of the junction fails to match germline, which may point to a read error. The chain recombines TRBV7-7 with TRBJ2-3, with 10 nucleotides matching TRBD2. From germline, CDR1 is SSHAT and CDR2 FNYEAQ (reference sequence). The CDR3 has 19 amino acids. This CDR3 reads CASSRNTIRLAGSTDTQYF. The CDR3, as DNA: TGTGCTAGCAGCCGCAATACTATACGACTAGCGGGTAGCACAGATACGCAGTATTTT.

This clone occurred once. The genes are TRBV27 and TRBJ1-5; D perhaps matches TRBD1 (6 bases). Trimming shortened V by 0 bases and J by 2 bases, and 11 bases separated the two germline ends. Germline loops: CDR1 MNHEY, CDR2 SMNVEV (reference sequence). The CDR3 covers 16 residues. CDR3 nucleotide sequence: TGTGCCAGCAGTTTATCAAACAGGGCCGGCAATCAGCCCCAGCATTTT. Amino acids: CASSLSNRAGNQPQHF.

Turning to this clone: Other DNA sequences within the sample encode an identical CDR3. This rearrangement joins TRBV5-1 to TRBJ1-5; D is perhaps TRBD1 (5 bases). Germline V CDR1 and CDR2: SGHRS, YFSETQ. Trimming cost V 0 bases and J 3 bases, with 10 bases left between them. The CDR3 loop spans 15 amino acids. In DNA, the CDR3 is TGCGCCAGCAGCTTGGATGGGGGGGTCAATCAGCCCCAGCATTTT. It encodes CASSLDGGVNQPQHF.

The V and J genes are TRBV25-1 and TRBJ2-3; 8 positions agree with TRBD1. Germline V gene data show CDR1 as MGHDK and CDR2 as SYGVNS. The CDR3 is 14 residues long. J was trimmed by 2 bases and V by 7 bases; bases with no gene match: 5. The CDR3 DNA reads TGTGCCAGCACCCGGGACAGGTCCACAGATACGCAGTATTTT. This translates into CASTRDRSTDTQYF.